This T cell receptor (beta chain) stems from a study of long-term antiretroviral therapy in people with HIV. The overall study: Sampling started about a decade before the 2015 immediate-ART recommendation.

Notes on the study in general: Diversity remained lower than transplant donor controls, even though it increased after ART. Repertoires in HIV (unlike those of controls) had narrower CDR3 length ranges. Information pertaining to ART adherence, viral resistance or therapeutic modifications was not obtained.

The sample holds one count of this clone. Its antigen is not identified. The CDR3 runs 13 residues. The V end was cut by 2 bases, the J end by 1 base, with 4 bases between. Germline loops: CDR1 MNHEY, CDR2 SMNVEV (reference sequence). Version v3.0 of the immunoSEQ assay ran at survey level. The data were produced by immunoSEQ multiplex PCR, yet TCRdb's version contains in-frame clones alone and is incomplete. Of tens of thousands of clones in the sample, 75% to 90% were seen once. This sample comprised unsorted PBMCs, obtained just before starting antiretroviral therapy. This TCR was sampled from a woman aged 18-29 years with HIV. This chain uses TRBV27 with TRBJ2-3; D remains ambiguous. The CDR3 is CASSLHGTDTQYF. CDR3 DNA: TGTGCCAGCAGTTTACATGGCACAGATACGCAGTATTTT.